The entry below gives a single T cell receptor beta chain sequence along with its context. Antigen unknown. The PCR was carried out with 60 Vbeta primers and 13 Jbeta primers. Data came from immunoSEQ multiplex PCR; TCRdb stores just in-frame clones and leaves some out. The listing records approximately 100,000 clones. The sample originates from a study of cytomegalovirus exposure and HLA in healthy donors. Study-wide points: Rarity held for most TCR sequences, but there were some public TCRs that occurred in many donors.

CDR3 length: 11 amino acids. V lost 1 base and J lost 14; bases outside the gene matches: 4. The germline V gene has CDR1 SGHRS and CDR2 YFSETQ. This receptor was taken from a man aged 50-60 years in good health and CMV-seronegative. The sequencing sample was made of PBMCs. The V gene is TRBV5-1, the J gene TRBJ1-2; 8 bases are shared with TRBD1. The CDR3 region is CASSLQGASTF. CDR3 sequence (DNA): TGCGCCAGCAGCTTGCAGGGGGCGTCTACCTTC.